This paragraph reports one T cell receptor (beta chain). The data originate from a study of blood T cell repertoires in COVID-19. Study-wide context: Sample material is recorded as cDNA or gDNA derived from T cells, B-cell-depleted T cells, or PBMCs.

This table comes from immunoSEQ multiplex PCR, and its TCRdb copy is limited to in-frame clones, with some not included. The data show approximately 130,000 clones, 85% to 90% seen once. Germline loops: CDR1 LGHDT, CDR2 YNNKEL (reference sequence). Trimming removed 1 base from V and 5 bases from J, with 13 bases in between. The CDR3 loop spans 15 amino acids. The gene calls are TRBV3-1 (or the pseudogene TRBV3-2) and TRBJ2-3; possible D gene TRBD1, 5 bases. The sample comprised peripheral blood. The source is a man aged 55 to 69 with acute or convalescent COVID-19. The CDR3 reads CASSQARPQGDTQYF. CDR3 sequence (DNA): TGTGCCAGCAGCCAAGCCAGGCCGCAGGGAGATACGCAGTATTTT.